The rows below give T cell receptor beta chains drawn from one sample of a study of T cell responses to AZD1222 COVID-19 vaccine. TCRdb's copy holds only in-frame clones and misses some; the assay was immunoSEQ multiplex PCR. The sample consists of about 88,000 clones, about 89% of them appearing once. This material consisted of peripheral blood, taken 28 days after the second AZD1222 dose. The receptors here all came from an adult who received the AZD1222 COVID-19 vaccine. CDR3s include the opening cysteine and the closing phenylalanine or tryptophan. The D gene is left open where the match is weak. Clone size is stated in some rows and not others, as once, few, many or a class when expanded.

>TRBV5-1|TRBD1|.|TRBJ1-2
CASSPGGTGAVDGYTF
TGCGCCAGCAGCCCCGGAGGGACAGGGGCGGTAGATGGCTACACCTTC
>TRBV23-1|.|.|TRBJ1-5
CASSQKVGFYQPQHF
TGCGCCAGCAGTCAGAAGGTGGGTTTTTATCAGCCCCAGCATTTT
>TRBV3-1/TRBV3-2|.|.|TRBJ1-1
CASTNDYPNTEAFF
TGTGCCAGCACCAACGATTATCCGAACACTGAAGCTTTCTTT
>TRBV2|.|.|TRBJ1-2
CASRPWARAYGYTF
TGTGCCAGCCGACCGTGGGCAAGAGCCTATGGCTACACCTTC
>TRBV9|.|.|TRBJ2-2
CASSPPPGLNTGELFF
TGTGCCAGCAGCCCCCCCCCGGGATTGAACACCGGGGAGCTGTTTTTT
>TRBV2|.|.|TRBJ1-1
CASSPMRANTEAFF
TGTGCCAGCAGCCCCATGCGGGCGAACACTGAAGCTTTCTTT
>TRBV19|TRBD2|once|TRBJ2-4
CASSMGRGGKNIQYF
TGTGCCAGTAGTATGGGCCGGGGGGGCAAAAACATTCAGTACTTC
>TRBV11-2|.|.|TRBJ2-1
CASSQLGSYNEQFF
TGTGCCAGCAGCCAGCTCGGGTCCTACAATGAGCAGTTCTTC
>TRBV2|.|once|TRBJ2-2
CASSEALPGELFF
TGTGCCAGCAGTGAAGCGCTTCCCGGGGAGCTGTTTTTT
>TRBV7-2|TRBD1|.|TRBJ1-5
CASSLEGQGASQPQHF
TGTGCCAGCAGCTTAGAGGGACAGGGGGCGAGTCAGCCCCAGCATTTT
>TRBV7-9|.|.|TRBJ2-7
CASTPLEGQQYF
TGTGCCAGCACCCCCTTAGAGGGACAGCAGTACTTC
>TRBV19|TRBD1|.|TRBJ2-1
CASSIDPPGGFYNEQFF
TGTGCCAGTAGTATAGATCCCCCAGGGGGCTTCTACAATGAGCAGTTCTTC
>TRBV6-5|.|.|TRBJ1-2
CASSYGRGGYGYTF
TGTGCCAGCAGTTACGGGAGAGGGGGCTATGGCTACACCTTC
>TRBV4-1|TRBD1|.|TRBJ2-1
CASRQGNEQFF
TGCGCCAGTAGACAGGGGAATGAGCAGTTCTTC
>TRBV2|.|.|TRBJ1-5
CASSGTGNQPQHF
TGTGCCAGCAGTGGGACAGGCAATCAGCCCCAGCATTTT
>TRBV19|.|.|TRBJ1-1
CASSIFLGPLNTEAFF
TGTGCCAGTAGTATCTTTCTTGGGCCCTTGAACACTGAAGCTTTCTTT
>TRBV5-5|.|.|TRBJ2-7
CASSWTVSYEQYF
TGTGCCAGCAGCTGGACAGTCTCCTACGAGCAGTACTTC
>TRBV6-5|TRBD2|once|TRBJ2-5
CASSYTKAGEETQYF
TGTGCCAGCAGTTACACTAAAGCGGGGGAAGAGACCCAGTACTTC
>TRBV12-3/TRBV12-4|.|.|TRBJ2-3
CASSGGGKDTQYF
TGTGCCAGCAGTGGAGGGGGCAAAGATACGCAGTATTTT
>TRBV6-5|TRBD1|.|TRBJ1-1
CASSQTGVFTEAFF
TGTGCCAGCAGTCAGACAGGGGTCTTCACTGAAGCTTTCTTT
>TRBV19|.|.|TRBJ2-2
CASSLQMGELFF
TGTGCCAGTAGTCTACAGATGGGGGAGCTGTTTTTT
>TRBV5-1|.|.|TRBJ2-1
CASSLDGRIVSPQFF
TGCGCCAGCAGCTTGGATGGCAGGATCGTTTCCCCGCAGTTCTTC
>TRBV6-1|TRBD1|.|TRBJ1-6
CASSEARTGAYSPLHF
TGTGCCAGCAGTGAAGCTCGGACAGGGGCCTATTCACCCCTCCACTTT
>TRBV7-6|TRBD2|few|TRBJ2-1
CASSLVTSGTYNEQFF
TGTGCCAGCAGCTTGGTGACTAGCGGGACCTACAATGAGCAGTTCTTC
>TRBV7-3|.|.|TRBJ2-1
CASSPGLSSYNEQFF
TGTGCCAGCAGCCCAGGGTTGAGCTCCTACAATGAGCAGTTCTTC
>TRBV11-2|.|once|TRBJ1-4
CASSSQQGYNEKLFF
TGTGCCAGCAGCTCACAACAGGGCTATAATGAAAAACTGTTTTTT
>TRBV3-1/TRBV3-2|.|.|TRBJ2-5
CASSLQSGQETQYF
TGTGCCAGCAGCCTGCAAAGCGGGCAAGAGACCCAGTACTTC
>TRBV4-1|.|.|TRBJ2-1
CASGRASVNEQFF
TGCGCCAGCGGTAGGGCGTCCGTCAATGAGCAGTTCTTC
>TRBV18|TRBD2|.|TRBJ2-3
CASSPGRGGQDTQYF
TGTGCCAGCTCACCCGGTCGGGGGGGCCAAGATACGCAGTATTTT
>TRBV19|TRBD2|.|TRBJ2-1
CASSPRLAGGPRNNEQFF
TGTGCCAGTAGTCCGCGACTAGCGGGGGGGCCTAGGAACAATGAGCAGTTCTTC
>TRBV19|.|.|TRBJ1-2
CATGGLGGYTF
TGTGCCACCGGGGGACTGGGTGGCTACACCTTC
>TRBV5-6|TRBD2|.|TRBJ2-3
CASSPRTSGAITFTDTQYF
TGTGCCAGCAGCCCCCGGACTAGCGGGGCCATTACCTTCACAGATACGCAGTATTTT
>TRBV18|.|.|TRBJ1-3
CASSPGDSGNTIYF
TGTGCCAGCTCACCGGGGGACTCTGGAAACACCATATATTTT
>TRBV6-6|TRBD1|.|TRBJ2-1
CASSSDRGSTYNEQFF
TGTGCCAGCAGTTCGGACAGGGGTTCTACCTACAATGAGCAGTTCTTC
>TRBV2|TRBD1|few|TRBJ2-5
CASHRTGAQETQYF
TGTGCCAGCCATCGGACAGGGGCGCAAGAGACCCAGTACTTC
>TRBV5-1|.|.|TRBJ2-3
CASREGVGVYTDTQYF
TGCGCCAGCAGAGAGGGGGTGGGAGTCTACACAGATACGCAGTATTTT
>TRBV2|.|.|TRBJ2-7
CASSDESFTYEQYF
TGTGCCAGCAGTGATGAGTCTTTCACCTACGAGCAGTACTTC
>TRBV27|.|.|TRBJ2-7
CASSSQWDTWQYF
TGTGCCAGCAGTTCCCAGTGGGACACGTGGCAGTACTTC
>TRBV18|.|.|TRBJ1-1
CASSRGVNTEAFF
TGTGCCAGCTCACGGGGGGTCAACACTGAAGCTTTCTTT
>TRBV2|TRBD1|.|TRBJ1-2
CASSALAGQGTANYGYTF
TGTGCCAGCAGTGCTCTCGCGGGACAGGGCACAGCTAACTATGGCTACACCTTC
>TRBV7-9|.|.|TRBJ1-3
CASRQLSGNTIYF
TGTGCCAGCAGGCAGCTTTCTGGAAACACCATATATTTT
>TRBV7-2|.|.|TRBJ2-2
CASSKSPGTNTGELFF
TGTGCCAGCAGCAAAAGTCCGGGGACGAACACCGGGGAGCTGTTTTTT
>TRBV28|.|.|TRBJ2-1
CASSLDTSTYNEQFF
TGTGCCAGCAGTTTAGACACCTCGACATACAATGAGCAGTTCTTC
>TRBV12-3/TRBV12-4|.|.|TRBJ2-3
CASSLLQGDTQYF
TGTGCCAGCAGCCTCCTACAGGGAGATACGCAGTATTTT
>TRBV18|TRBD1|.|TRBJ1-1
CASSPGTGGNTEAFF
TGTGCCAGCTCACCTGGGACAGGGGGGAACACTGAAGCTTTCTTT
>TRBV29-1|.|few|TRBJ2-2
CSVGGNTGELFF
TGCAGCGTCGGAGGGAACACCGGGGAGCTGTTTTTT
>TRBV2|.|once|TRBJ1-1
CASSEFQENTEAFF
TGTGCCAGCAGTGAATTTCAAGAAAACACTGAAGCTTTCTTT
>TRBV20-1|.|.|TRBJ1-2
CSASTGRGNYGYTF
TGCAGTGCTAGTACAGGGAGGGGTAACTATGGCTACACCTTC
>TRBV5-4|TRBD1|.|TRBJ2-7
CASSRGQGTYEQYF
TGTGCCAGCAGCCGGGGACAGGGTACCTACGAGCAGTACTTC
>TRBV7-3|.|.|TRBJ2-7
CASSPTGAPYEQYF
TGTGCCAGCAGCCCAACGGGGGCTCCGTACGAGCAGTACTTC
>TRBV12-3/TRBV12-4|.|.|TRBJ2-6
CASSLSGANVLTF
TGTGCCAGCAGCCTCTCTGGGGCCAACGTCCTGACTTTC
>TRBV14|.|once|TRBJ2-5
CASSRRAGQETQYF
TGTGCCAGCAGCAGGAGGGCAGGACAAGAGACCCAGTACTTC
>TRBV30|TRBD2|.|TRBJ2-5
CAWSGRLRGNQETQYF
TGTGCCTGGAGTGGAAGGCTGCGGGGGAACCAAGAGACCCAGTACTTC